The 27 T cell receptor beta chains given below trace back to one sample, sequenced in a study of CD8 T cells in ankylosing spondylitis. General study results and limits: Characteristic of ankylosing spondylitis blood, it appeared, was a TCR beta motif comprising roughly 8 highly homologous variants.

In TCRdb, the 5' RACE reads were re-called with MiXCR into one record per CDR3 protein. The repertoire holds about 390,000 distinct CDR3 sequences, with approximately 20% as singletons. For these receptors, no antigen is known. Sequencing was done on a sample of blood, either unsorted or a sorted T cell fraction (not recorded which). These receptors all come from a male donor with ankylosing spondylitis.

This clonotype was detected a few times. This chain uses TRBV29-1 with TRBJ1-1; unclear D gene. This CDR3 is built from 12 residues. Trimming pared 5 bases from V and 5 bases from J, leaving 12 bases between. The germline V gene has CDR1 SQVTM and CDR2 ANQGSEA. The CDR3 here is CSVRGDGTEAFF. The CDR3 DNA reads as TGCAGCGTTCGCGGGGATGGGACTGAAGCTTTCTTT.

The chain uses TRBV20-1 and TRBJ2-3; 12 bases fit TRBD2. The CDR3 length is 15 residues. Germline V CDR1 and CDR2: DFQATT, SNEGSKA (reference sequence). V trimming: 4 bases; J trimming: 2 bases; junction bases outside the gene matches: 4. In DNA, the CDR3 is TGCAGTGCTACACTAGCGGGAGGACTCACAGATACGCAGTATTTT. Residues: CSATLAGGLTDTQYF.

In its sample, this clonotype was seen once. This chain uses TRBV5-8 with TRBJ2-3, with 10 bases aligning to TRBD2. Germline loops: CDR1 SGHTS, CDR2 YDEGEE. The J segment lost 6 bases and the V segment lost 4 bases, leaving 11 bases of the junction unmatched. The CDR3 runs 16 residues. CDR3 loop: CASSRGLAGALDTQYF. CDR3 DNA sequence: TGTGCCAGCAGCCGAGGGCTAGCGGGGGCACTGGATACGCAGTATTTT.

The chain couples TRBV5-1 to TRBJ1-1; the D gene is possibly TRBD1 (5 bases). The CDR3 runs to 14 residues. The germline CDR1 and CDR2 sequences are SGHRS and YFSETQ. V lost 4 bases to trimming and J lost 4 bases, with 14 bases between them. This CDR3 is CASSIRQKGTEAFF. For the CDR3, the DNA is TGCGCCAGCAGCATTAGACAGAAGGGCACTGAAGCTTTCTTT.

Comment on this clonotype: An end of the junction does not agree with germline; a read error may underlie this. V gene TRBV20-1 combines with J gene TRBJ2-1, with 8 bases identical to TRBD2. In germline, CDR1 is DFQATT, CDR2 SNEGSKA (reference sequence). The CDR3 length is 14 residues. The CDR3 DNA sequence: TGCAGTGCTGGCGGACTAGCAGGGGACAATGAGCAGTCCTTC. Translated, it gives CSAGGLAGDNEQSF.

In this sample, this clonotype turned up a few times. This chain connects TRBV4-1 to TRBJ2-7, with TRBD2 matching over 8 bases. This CDR3 is built from 20 residues. The germline gives CDR1 MGHRA, CDR2 YSYEKL. Trimming removed 1 base from V and 2 bases from J; junction bases left unmatched: 19. The CDR3 is CASSQVPTRTSRSNTYEQYF. The CDR3 DNA reads TGCGCCAGCAGCCAAGTCCCCACCCGGACTAGCAGGTCGAATACCTACGAGCAGTACTTC.

This clonotype was recorded a few times. The V call is TRBV6-2 or TRBV6-3, the J call TRBJ2-7; 8 bases fit TRBD2. From germline, CDR1 is MNHEY and CDR2 SVGEGT. The CDR3 length is 16 residues. The ends lost 2 bases at V and 0 bases at J; junction bases unmatched: 6. The DNA of the CDR3 is TGTGCCAGCAGTTACGCCACTAGCGGATCCTCCTACGAGCAGTACTTC. Its translation is CASSYATSGSSYEQYF.

This clonotype was observed a handful of times. The chain links TRBV21-1 to TRBJ2-2; the tabulated D call, TRBD1, remains unverified against the DNA. TRBV21-1 is marked as a pseudogene. The CDR3 is 17 residues long. The CDR3 is CASRKPPGHPNTGELFF. CDR3 coding DNA: TGTGCCAGCAGGAAACCCCCGGGACACCCGAACACCGGGGAGCTGTTTTTT.

The chain employs TRBV3-1 and TRBJ2-1; 7 positions agree with TRBD1. Germline loops: CDR1 LGHDT, CDR2 YNNKEL (reference sequence). V lost 0 bases, J lost 1 base, and 3 bases stayed unmatched. This CDR3 spans 16 amino acids. The CDR3 spells CASSQEGRGSYNEQFF. For the CDR3, the DNA is TGTGCCAGCAGCCAAGAAGGCAGGGGGTCCTACAATGAGCAGTTCTTC.

This clonotype was counted between two and nine times. The CDR3 DNA sequence: TGTGCCAGCAGACGAGTAGCGGCTAGCGGGAGAGTCTACAATGAGCAGTTCTTC. This translates into CASRRVAASGRVYNEQFF. The V gene is TRBV12-3 or TRBV12-4, the J gene TRBJ2-1; TRBD2 aligns across 10 bases. The CDR3 extends over 18 amino acids. Trimming took 6 bases from V and 3 from J; bases not matched to a gene: 14.

This sequence joins TRBV27 and TRBJ2-1; perhaps TRBD2 as D (5 bases). Germline CDR1 reads MNHEY; CDR2 reads SMNVEV (reference sequence). The V end was cut by 2 bases, the J end by 7 bases, with 6 bases between. CDR3 size: 12 residues. This CDR3 is CASSLRDNEQFF. The CDR3 coding sequence is TGTGCCAGCAGTTTACGGGATAATGAGCAGTTCTTC.

The J gene is TRBJ2-3, the V gene TRBV19; 8 bases fit TRBD2. The germline V gene encodes CDR1 LNHDA and CDR2 SQIVND (reference sequence). This CDR3 is built from 14 residues. The J segment lost 0 bases and the V segment lost 7 bases, leaving 3 bases of the junction unmatched. The CDR3 DNA follows: TGTGCCAGTAAACTAGCGGCTAGCACAGATACGCAGTATTTT. It yields the protein CASKLAASTDTQYF.

This clonotype has a handful of counts. The chain links TRBV5-6 to TRBJ2-1; TRBD2 is a possible D gene (6 bases). Germline CDR1 and CDR2: SGHDT and YYEEEE. The V gene lost 4 bases and the J gene lost 1 base, with 12 bases spanning the gap. This CDR3 comprises 15 residues. CDR3 region: CASSPVGGSYNEQFF. DNA for the CDR3: TGTGCCAGCAGCCCGGTCGGGGGTTCCTACAATGAGCAGTTCTTC.

The chain recombines TRBV5-1 with TRBJ1-1; no clear D gene. V was pared by 0 bases and J by 3 bases, with 9 bases between. The CDR3 length is 14 residues. CDR1 is SGHRS, CDR2 YFSETQ, per germline. Written as DNA, the CDR3 is TGCGCCAGCAGCTTGGCAACTCGATACACTGAAGCTTTCTTT. Translating gives CASSLATRYTEAFF.

This chain joins TRBV5-1 and TRBJ2-1, with a possible D match to TRBD2 (5 bases). Trimming left V 0 bases short and J 5 bases short, with 18 bases between. Germline CDR1 is SGHRS and CDR2 is YFSETQ. This CDR3 region has 17 residues. CDR3 DNA sequence: TGCGCCAGCAGCTTGGCGGAGGCGACCCCTACGAACAATGAGCAGTTCTTC. It encodes CASSLAEATPTNNEQFF. Full variable domain (missing parts from reference TRBV5-1 and TRBJ2-1): KAGVTQTPRYLIKTRGQQVTLSCSPISGHRSVSWYQQTPGQGLQFLFEYFSETQRNKGNFPGRFSGRQFSNSRSEMNVSTLELGDSALYLCASSLAEATPTNNEQFFGPGTRLTVL.

This clonotype has just a few counts. The CDR3 nucleotides are TGCAGCGCTACTAGCGGGAGTAATACAGATACGCAGTATTTT. Translation gives CSATSGSNTDTQYF. The chain employs TRBV29-1 and TRBJ2-3; 11 bases are shared with TRBD2. CDR3 size: 14 residues. Trimming cost V 7 bases and J 3 bases; bases outside gene matches: 6. Germline CDR1 reads SQVTM; CDR2 reads ANQGSEA.

The V call is TRBV5-6, the J call TRBJ1-1; 10 nucleotides line up with TRBD1. The CDR3 totals 16 residues. In germline, CDR1 is SGHDT, CDR2 YYEEEE. Germline trimming cut 4 bases from V and 3 bases from J; bases unmatched to any gene: 9. Here the CDR3 DNA reads TGTGCCAGCAGCCCCGGGACAGGGGAATCGGACACTGAAGCTTTCTTT. Translated, it gives CASSPGTGESDTEAFF. The full variable domain, with the rest looked up from reference TRBV5-6 and TRBJ1-1, is DAGVTQSPTHLIKTRGQQVTLRCSPKSGHDTVSWYQQALGQGPQFIFQYYEEEERQRGNFPDRFSGHQFPNYSSELNVNALLLGDSALYLCASSPGTGESDTEAFFGQGTRLTVV.

The chain combines TRBV9 with TRBJ2-1; 13 bases line up with TRBD2. The V gene end was trimmed by 2 bases and the J gene end by 9 bases; junction bases not matched to a gene: 5. CDR1 SGDLS and CDR2 YYNGEE come from the germline V gene. CDR3 length: 15 residues. The CDR3 DNA is TGTGCCAGCAGCGTCGGACTAGCGGGAGATCGTGAGCAGTTCTTC. This sequence encodes CASSVGLAGDREQFF.

The V call is TRBV6-2 or TRBV6-3, the J call TRBJ1-1; D remains ambiguous. CDR3 size: 13 residues. V was cut by 7 bases and J by 4 bases, with 13 bases left in between. Germline V gene lookup returns CDR1 MNHEY and CDR2 SVGEGT. The CDR3 region is CASTNPGGTEAFF. The CDR3 DNA follows: TGTGCCAGCACCAACCCGGGTGGCACTGAAGCTTTCTTT.

V usage is TRBV7-2 and J usage is TRBJ1-2, with D maybe TRBD1 (5 bases). The CDR3 loop spans 14 amino acids. Trimming cost V 5 bases and J 7 bases, with 17 bases left between them. Germline loops: CDR1 SGHTA, CDR2 FQGNSA. Here the CDR3 reads CASSPLPRDGGYTF. CDR3 DNA: TGTGCCAGCAGCCCGCTACCTCGGGACGGTGGCTACACCTTC.

This clonotype occurred a few times. The chain joins TRBV9 to TRBJ1-1; 8 bases are a match to TRBD1. From germline, CDR1 is SGDLS and CDR2 YYNGEE. The J segment lost 5 bases and the V segment lost 3 bases, leaving 3 bases of the junction unmatched. CDR3 length: 13 residues. This CDR3 reads CASSGQGMTEAFF. CDR3 DNA: TGTGCCAGCAGCGGACAGGGGATGACTGAAGCTTTCTTT.

The V and J genes are TRBV6-1 and TRBJ1-4; D may be TRBD1 (5 bases). Trimming left V 3 bases short and J 3 bases short, with 11 bases between. Germline lookup yields CDR1 MNHNS and CDR2 SASEGT. The CDR3 consists of 15 residues. CDR3 in amino acids: CASSDIKGPNEKLFF. The CDR3 bases are TGTGCCAGCAGTGATATAAAGGGGCCTAATGAAAAACTGTTTTTT.

This clonotype was seen once. The rearrangement links TRBV19 to TRBJ1-1, with D hard to call. Deletions cut 2 bases from V and 1 base from J, with 14 bases between. Germline CDR1 is LNHDA and CDR2 is SQIVND (reference sequence). This CDR3 is built from 16 residues. The CDR3 DNA follows: TGTGCCAGTAGTATATACGGTCCGGCCTCGAACACTGAAGCTTTCTTT. The encoded protein is CASSIYGPASNTEAFF.

This chain joins TRBV6-1 and TRBJ2-5; no firm D call. Germline V gene sequence: CDR1 MNHNS, CDR2 SASEGT. The V end lost 7 bases, the J end lost 1 base, and 7 bases lay between the germline ends. The CDR3 is 12 residues long. The DNA for the CDR3 is TGTGCCAGCACGGAGTTCCAAGAGACCCAGTACTTC. Its translation: CASTEFQETQYF.

This clonotype is a singleton in its sample. J is TRBJ1-5 and V is TRBV6-2 or TRBV6-3; tentatively, D is TRBD1 (6 bases). Deletions cut 2 bases from V and 4 bases from J, with 18 bases between. CDR3 size: 17 residues. The germline V gene has CDR1 MNHEY and CDR2 SVGEGT. The CDR3 is CASSYRTDLMSNQPQHF. Written as DNA, the CDR3 is TGTGCCAGCAGTTACCGGACAGATCTGATGTCTAATCAGCCCCAGCATTTT.

The chain couples TRBV29-1 to TRBJ1-4; D is unresolved. The CDR3 is made up of 12 amino acids. From germline, CDR1 is SQVTM and CDR2 ANQGSEA. Between the trimmed V and J ends, which lost 6 bases and 8 bases, there was a span of 13 bases. The CDR3 DNA is TGCAGCGTAAGAGAGCTCGGGGAAAAACTGTTTTTT. Its translation is CSVRELGEKLFF. Full variable domain (rest looked up from reference TRBV29-1 and TRBJ1-4): SAVISQKPSRDICQRGTSLTIQCQVDSQVTMMFWYRQQPGQSLTLIATANQGSEATYESGFVIDKFPISRPNLTFSTLTVSNMSPEDSSIYLCSVRELGEKLFFGSGTQLSVL.

This clonotype was seen a few times. This sequence joins TRBV7-2 and TRBJ2-5; no clear D. Germline-derived CDR1 and CDR2 are SGHTA and FQGNSA. The CDR3 has 14 residues. V dropped 1 base and J dropped 3 bases, with 9 bases sitting between them. In DNA, the CDR3 is TGTGCCAGCAGCTTAGTGGCTAGAGAAGAGACCCAGTACTTC. Its translation is CASSLVAREETQYF.